This T cell receptor (beta chain) was identified during a study of cytomegalovirus exposure and HLA in healthy donors. Background on the study: It was reported in a later analysis that the roughly 120 validation repertoires used the same platform as the 550 to 850 first-cohort repertoires.

This CDR3 contains 17 residues. CDR1 and CDR2 (germline): LGHNA, YSLEER. With 3 bases clipped from V and 6 bases from J, the junction kept 9 bases outside the gene matches. Measured with immunoSEQ multiplex PCR; TCRdb has only the in-frame clones, and not every one. The repertoire holds about 160,000 clones, 85% to 90% seen once, with 10% in the top ten. In the case of this clone: Antigen unknown.

Study-level points and caveats: Associated with cytomegalovirus, according to the listing, were 150 to 200 TCR beta chains. The majority of TCR sequences were rare, yet some public TCRs appeared in many donors.

Separate from the roughly 610-subject first cohort, the approximately 120-subject validation cohort was the one that the donors belonged to. The clonotype was recovered from a woman between 18 and 30 years old in good health and CMV-seropositive. Input material: PBMCs. The chain is built from TRBV4-3 and TRBJ2-2, with 11 bases fitting TRBD2. CDR3 nucleotide sequence: TGCGCCAGCAGCCATTTCCCACTAGCGGGAGTCCCCGGGGAGCTGTTTTTT. This codes for CASSHFPLAGVPGELFF.